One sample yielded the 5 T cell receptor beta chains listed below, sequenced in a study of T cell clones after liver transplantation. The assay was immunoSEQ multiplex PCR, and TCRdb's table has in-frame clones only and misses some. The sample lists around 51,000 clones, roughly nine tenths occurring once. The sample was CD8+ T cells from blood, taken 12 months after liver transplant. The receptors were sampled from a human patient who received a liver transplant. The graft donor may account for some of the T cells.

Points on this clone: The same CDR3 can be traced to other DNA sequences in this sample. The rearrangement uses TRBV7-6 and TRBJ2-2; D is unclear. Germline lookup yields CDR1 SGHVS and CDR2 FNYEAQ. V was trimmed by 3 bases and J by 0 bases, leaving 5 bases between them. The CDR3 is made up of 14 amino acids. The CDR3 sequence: CASSFSANTGELFF. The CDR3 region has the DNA TGTGCCAGCAGCTTCTCCGCGAACACCGGGGAGCTGTTTTTT.

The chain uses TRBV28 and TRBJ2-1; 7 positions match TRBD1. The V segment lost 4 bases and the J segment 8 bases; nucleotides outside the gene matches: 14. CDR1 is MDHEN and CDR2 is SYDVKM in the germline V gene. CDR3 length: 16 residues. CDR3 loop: CASSSTDRVHWDEQFF. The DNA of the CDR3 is TGTGCCAGCAGTTCCACCGACAGGGTCCATTGGGATGAGCAGTTCTTC.

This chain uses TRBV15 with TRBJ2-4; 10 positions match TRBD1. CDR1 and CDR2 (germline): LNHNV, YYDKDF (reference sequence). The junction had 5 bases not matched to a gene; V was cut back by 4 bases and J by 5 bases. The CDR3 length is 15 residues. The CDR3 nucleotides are TGTGCCACCAGCATGGGACAGGGGAGAGAAAACATTCAGTACTTC. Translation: CATSMGQGRENIQYF.

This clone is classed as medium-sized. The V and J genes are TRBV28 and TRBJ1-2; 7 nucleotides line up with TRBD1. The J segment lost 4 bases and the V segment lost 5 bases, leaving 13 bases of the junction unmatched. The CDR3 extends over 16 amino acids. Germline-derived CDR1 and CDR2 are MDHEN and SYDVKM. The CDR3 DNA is TGTGCCAGCAGTCCTCGGGAGAGGGGGCGAGGCTATGGCTACACCTTC. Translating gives CASSPRERGRGYGYTF.

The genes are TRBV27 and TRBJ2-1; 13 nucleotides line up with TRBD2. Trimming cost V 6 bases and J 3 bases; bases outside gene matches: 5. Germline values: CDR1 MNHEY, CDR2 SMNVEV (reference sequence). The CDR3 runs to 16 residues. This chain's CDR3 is CASSSGLAGDYNEQFF. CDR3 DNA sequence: TGTGCCAGCAGCTCCGGACTAGCGGGAGACTACAATGAGCAGTTCTTC.